These 3 T cell receptor beta chains originate from one sample sequenced in a study of T cell repertoires in cytomegalovirus infection. TCRdb analysed the reads with MiXCR anew, one entry per CDR3 protein. In the table there are roughly 630,000 distinct CDR3 sequences, 20% to 25% of which are singletons. The sequenced material came from CD8+ T cells from PBMCs. The receptors here all came from a human donor in good health (CMV status not recorded). Some clones in this sample may be carry-over from other donors' samples.

J is TRBJ2-1 and V is TRBV2; 12 nucleotides agree with TRBD2. The length of the CDR3 is 16 residues. The V gene end was trimmed by 3 bases and the J gene end by 5 bases; junction bases not matched to a gene: 5. Germline lookup yields CDR1 SNHLY and CDR2 FYNNEI. The CDR3: CASSDTSGGPDNEQFF. Here the CDR3 DNA reads TGTGCCAGCAGTGACACTAGCGGGGGGCCTGACAATGAGCAGTTCTTC.

The chain employs TRBV20-1 and TRBJ1-6, with D uncertain. Germline assignment: CDR1 DFQATT and CDR2 SNEGSKA (reference sequence). Trimming shortened V by 6 bases and J by 1 base, and 10 bases separated the two germline ends. This CDR3 has 14 residues. The CDR3 DNA sequence: TGCAGTGCAGAGCTCCGATCCTATAATTCACCCCTCCACTTT. The encoded protein is CSAELRSYNSPLHF.

J is TRBJ1-2 and V is TRBV6-5, with D tentatively TRBD1 (5 bases). The V and J ends lost 5 bases and 5 bases respectively, with 12 bases between them. The CDR3 covers 13 residues. Germline CDR1 is MNHEY and CDR2 is SVGAGI. The CDR3 here is CASSQLGVYGYTF. The CDR3 coding sequence is TGTGCCAGCAGTCAACTGGGGGTTTATGGCTACACCTTC.